Presented here are 18 T cell receptor beta chains from one specimen sequenced in a study of CD8 T cells in Susac syndrome. RNA totalling roughly 0.45 to 1 ug underwent reverse transcription with random hexamers. TCRdb analysed the immunoSEQ multiplex PCR reads with MiXCR anew, one entry per CDR3 protein. The sample holds about 200,000 distinct CDR3 sequences, roughly 96% seen once. The sample taken for sequencing was CD4+ T cells from PBMCs. These receptors all come from a human donor in good health.

The chain has TRBV29-1 and TRBJ2-2, with no clear D. Germline V gene lookup returns CDR1 SQVTM and CDR2 ANQGSEA. This CDR3 has 14 amino acids. The V gene lost 7 bases and the J gene lost 2 bases, with 14 bases spanning the gap. The CDR3 region is CSASTTLNTGELFF. The CDR3 DNA reads as TGCAGCGCTTCAACGACTCTTAACACCGGGGAGCTGTTTTTT.

This clonotype appeared once. The chain employs TRBV29-1 and TRBJ1-4; TRBD1 matches at 7 bases. Germline values: CDR1 SQVTM, CDR2 ANQGSEA. CDR3 size: 15 residues. Trimming took 7 bases from V and 1 from J; bases not matched to a gene: 9. As DNA, the CDR3 is TGCAGCGCGACAGGGTCCCGCGTAACTAATGAAAAACTGTTTTTT. It codes for CSATGSRVTNEKLFF.

The chain uses TRBV4-1 and TRBJ1-1, with no clear D. The V gene's germline CDR1 is MGHRA and CDR2 YSYEKL. V dropped 4 bases and J dropped 6 bases, with 15 bases sitting between them. This CDR3 has 14 residues. For the CDR3, the DNA is TGCGCCAGCAGCCCCGGGCCCTTTACGGCTGAAGCTTTCTTT. Translated, it gives CASSPGPFTAEAFF.

The rearrangement links TRBV18 to TRBJ2-7; TRBD1 is a possible D gene (6 bases). V dropped 3 bases and J dropped 1 base, with 10 bases sitting between them. Per the germline V gene, CDR1 is KGHSH and CDR2 is LQKENI. The CDR3 is 14 residues long. This CDR3 reads CASSPQQGSYEQYV. The CDR3 DNA reads as TGTGCCAGCTCACCGCAACAGGGATCCTACGAGCAGTACGTC.

The DNA of the CDR3 is TGCAGTGCTAGCTCGCCAGGGGGACAGCCCCAGCATTTT. Its protein is CSASSPGGQPQHF. The chain recombines TRBV20-1 with TRBJ1-5; 7 nucleotides line up with TRBD1. The CDR3 has 13 residues. Looked up from germline, CDR1 is DFQATT and CDR2 is SNEGSKA (reference sequence). The J segment lost 7 bases and the V segment lost 3 bases, leaving 6 bases of the junction unmatched.

The chain combines TRBV11-2 with TRBJ1-5; D ambiguous. Germline loops: CDR1 SGHAT, CDR2 FQNNGV. V was pared by 5 bases and J by 7 bases, with 12 bases between. The CDR3 spans 13 residues. This chain's CDR3 is CASSPGVGQPQHF. As DNA, the CDR3 is TGTGCCAGCAGCCCCGGCGTGGGGCAGCCCCAGCATTTT.

The chain joins TRBV12-3 or TRBV12-4 to TRBJ1-4, with D possibly TRBD1 on 6 matching bases. The CDR3 spans 15 residues. The ends were cut back, 6 bases at V and 3 bases at J, with 14 bases in the middle. The CDR3 region has the DNA TGTGCCAGCAGCCTCTACGGGGGCGCTAATGAAAAACTGTTTTTT. The encoded protein is CASSLYGGANEKLFF.

J is TRBJ2-7 and V is TRBV3-1; 10 bases align to TRBD1. This CDR3 has 15 amino acids. J was trimmed by 2 bases and V by 6 bases; bases with no gene match: 7. Germline V lookup: CDR1 LGHDT, CDR2 YNNKEL (reference sequence). The CDR3 protein is CASRAAGTGAYEQYF. DNA of the CDR3: TGTGCCAGCAGGGCTGCGGGGACAGGGGCCTACGAGCAGTACTTC.

The gene calls are TRBV20-1 and TRBJ2-7; possibly TRBD1 for D (6 bases). Germline V CDR1 and CDR2: DFQATT, SNEGSKA (reference sequence). Trimming pared 6 bases from V and 3 bases from J, leaving 18 bases between. This CDR3 is 14 amino acids long. DNA for the CDR3: TGCAGTGCGACCTCGGGACAATTGGGCTACGAGCAGTACTTC. Encoded protein: CSATSGQLGYEQYF.

The chain combines TRBV29-1 with TRBJ2-7, with 11 bases matching TRBD1. Trimming removed 6 bases from V and 0 bases from J; junction bases left unmatched: 13. Germline V gives CDR1 SQVTM, CDR2 ANQGSEA. The CDR3 contains 17 residues. For the CDR3, the DNA is TGCAGCGTCCTTGGTAGTGCCGGGACAGGGGGCTCCTACGAGCAGTACGTC. Protein: CSVLGSAGTGGSYEQYV.

This chain links TRBV3-1 with TRBJ1-2, with 8 bases lining up with TRBD1. In germline, CDR1 is LGHDT, CDR2 YNNKEL (reference sequence). V lost 4 bases, J lost 4 bases, and 2 bases stayed unmatched. The CDR3 contains 13 residues. The CDR3 is CASSRGQAYGYTF. The DNA of the CDR3 is TGTGCCAGCAGCCGGGGACAGGCCTATGGCTACACCTTC.

V and J are TRBV7-9 and TRBJ2-1; the match to TRBD2 covers 11 bases. This CDR3 has 15 amino acids. From germline, CDR1 is SEHNR and CDR2 FQNEAQ (reference sequence). V gave up 5 bases and J gave up 4 bases; unmatched junction bases: 4. CDR3 coding DNA: TGTGCCAGCAGCAGTAGCGGGAGGGTTTACAATGAGCAGTTCTTC. This encodes CASSSSGRVYNEQFF.

The chain carries TRBV7-2 and TRBJ2-1; D is undetermined. CDR3 length: 16 residues. V was trimmed by 3 bases and J by 4 bases, leaving 16 bases between them. Germline lookup yields CDR1 SGHTA and CDR2 FQGNSA. CDR3 nucleotide sequence: TGTGCCAGCAGCTTGACGAGCCCCACGATATACAATGAGCAGTTCTTC. Translation: CASSLTSPTIYNEQFF. The variable domain in full, completed from reference TRBV7-2 and TRBJ2-1, reads GAGVSQSPSNKVTEKGKDVELRCDPISGHTALYWYRQSLGQGLEFLIYFQGNSAPDKSGLPSDRFSAERTGGSVSTLTIQRTQQEDSAVYLCASSLTSPTIYNEQFFGPGTRLTVL.

The chain carries TRBV30 and TRBJ1-1; D is perhaps TRBD1 (5 bases). Germline lookup yields CDR1 GTSNPN and CDR2 SVGIG (reference sequence). The V and J ends lost 5 bases and 1 base respectively, with 11 bases between them. The length of the CDR3 is 13 residues. CDR3 bases: TGTGCCTGGGGGGACCGGCCGAACACTGAAGCTTTCTTT. This encodes CAWGDRPNTEAFF.

The chain links TRBV7-8 to TRBJ1-1, with no clear D. The V gene lost 3 bases and the J gene lost 1 base, with 9 bases spanning the gap. The length of the CDR3 is 14 residues. Germline V gene lookup returns CDR1 SGHVS and CDR2 FQNEAQ. The CDR3 is CASSFRDKNTEAFF. In nucleotides, the CDR3 is TGTGCCAGCAGCTTCCGCGACAAGAACACTGAAGCTTTCTTT. Drawing the rest from reference TRBV7-8 and TRBJ1-1, the complete variable domain is GAGVSQSPRYKVAKRGQDVALRCDPISGHVSLFWYQQALGQGPEFLTYFQNEAQLDKSGLPSDRFFAERPEGSVSTLKIQRTQQEDSAVYLCASSFRDKNTEAFFGQGTRLTVV.

V usage is TRBV29-1 and J usage is TRBJ2-1; D could derive from TRBD1 or TRBD2 (5 bases each). Germline CDR1 is SQVTM and CDR2 is ANQGSEA. Trimming pared 4 bases from V and 6 bases from J, leaving 16 bases between. The CDR3 runs 14 residues. Here the CDR3 DNA reads TGCAGCGTTGTGCGAGGGGAAGGGATCAATGAGCAGTTCTTC. Protein product: CSVVRGEGINEQFF.

The chain is built from TRBV29-1 and TRBJ2-2; the D is unclear. Germline assignment: CDR1 SQVTM and CDR2 ANQGSEA. V gave up 1 base and J gave up 2 bases, with 11 bases separating them. The CDR3 spans 15 residues. CDR3 coding DNA: TGCAGCGTTGAAGCCGAACCCAGAAACACCGGGGAGCTGTTTTTT. Its translation: CSVEAEPRNTGELFF.

The chain uses TRBV30 and TRBJ1-3; D not resolved. Germline V gives CDR1 GTSNPN, CDR2 SVGIG (reference sequence). This CDR3 is built from 15 residues. The germline V and J ends were trimmed by 0 bases and 2 bases, with 11 bases remaining between them. The CDR3: CAWSVGVKAGNTIYF. CDR3 in DNA: TGTGCCTGGAGTGTCGGGGTAAAGGCTGGAAACACCATATATTTT. Full variable domain (outside the CDR3, taken from reference TRBV30 and TRBJ1-3): SQTIHQWPATLVQPVGSPLSLECTVEGTSNPNLYWYRQAAGRGLQLLFYSVGIGQISSEVPQNLSASRPQDRQFILSSKKLLLSDSGFYLCAWSVGVKAGNTIYFGEGSWLTVV.